This entry concerns a single T cell receptor (beta chain). Its antigen is currently unknown. The data originate from a study of radiotherapy plus CTLA-4 blockade in lung cancer. At the level of the study: Disease control reached over 30%, with objective responses in around 20%. Study-wide results and limits: Per reports, early blood T cell clone dynamics, plus interferon-beta, forecast response most strongly. Blood TCR clones of tumor origin expanded after radiotherapy plus ipilimumab.

TCRdb's copy holds only in-frame clones and misses some; the assay was immunoSEQ multiplex PCR. The data hold about 68,000 clones, with roughly 85% observed a single time. Germline V lookup: CDR1 KGHSH, CDR2 LQKENI. J was trimmed by 4 bases and V by 4 bases; bases with no gene match: 7. This CDR3 has 16 amino acids. People whose metastatic non-small-cell lung cancer was chemo-refractory got focal radiation along with CTLA-4 blockade by ipilimumab. V gene TRBV18 combines with J gene TRBJ2-1, with TRBD1 matching 10 bases. This TCR derives from a human donor with non-small cell lung cancer who had a complete response to radiotherapy plus ipilimumab. Sequencing used peripheral blood, obtained from a patient treated with radiotherapy plus ipilimumab. CDR3 sequence (DNA): TGTGCCAGCTCACATTCCGGGACAGGGGCTTACAATGAGCAGTTCTTC. Amino acid sequence: CASSHSGTGAYNEQFF. The entire variable domain, with the rest obtained from reference TRBV18 and TRBJ2-1, is as follows: NAGVMQNPRHLVRRRGQEARLRCSPMKGHSHVYWYRQLPEEGLKFMVYLQKENIIDESGMPKERFSAEFPKEGPSILRIQQVVRGDSAAYFCASSHSGTGAYNEQFFGPGTRLTVL.